These 20 T cell receptor beta chains came from one sample sequenced in a study of glioma-infiltrating T cells after dendritic cell vaccination. Time point reported: after dendritic cell vaccination, including at tumor progression/relapse. Assay: immunoSEQ multiplex PCR; the TCRdb copy retains only in-frame clones and omits some. The sample includes roughly 88,000 clones, 75% to 90% of them seen just once. This sample comprised blood, obtained after dendritic cell vaccination. The receptors derive from a human donor with glioblastoma.

The chain has TRBV7-9 and TRBJ2-7; 9 positions match TRBD2. The germline CDR1 and CDR2 sequences are SEHNR and FQNEAQ (reference sequence). This CDR3 is 15 amino acids long. With V trimmed by 3 bases and J by 0 bases, 3 bases remained unmatched. This CDR3 reads CASSFLAGSSYEQYF. The CDR3 nucleotides are TGTGCCAGCAGCTTTCTAGCGGGGAGCTCCTACGAGCAGTACTTC. Full variable domain (rest looked up from reference TRBV7-9 and TRBJ2-7): DTGVSQNPRHKITKRGQNVTFRCDPISEHNRLYWYRQTLGQGPEFLTYFQNEAQLEKSRLLSDRFSAERPKGSFSTLEIQRTEQGDSAMYLCASSFLAGSSYEQYFGPGTRLTVT.

The J gene is TRBJ2-3, the V gene TRBV15, with 15 bases fitting TRBD2. The J segment lost 6 bases and the V segment lost 3 bases, leaving 13 bases of the junction unmatched. The CDR3 extends over 19 amino acids. Germline values: CDR1 LNHNV, CDR2 YYDKDF (reference sequence). CDR3 loop: CATSSSTGLAGGKRDTQYF. CDR3 DNA: TGTGCCACCAGCAGTTCCACGGGACTAGCGGGAGGTAAAAGGGATACGCAGTATTTT.

V gene TRBV2 combines with J gene TRBJ2-3, with a tentative D call TRBD2 (6 bases). Looked up from germline, CDR1 is SNHLY and CDR2 is FYNNEI. The CDR3 contains 11 residues. V gave up 9 bases and J gave up 5 bases, with 9 bases separating them. The CDR3, as DNA: TGTGCCAGGCGGGGAGGAGATACGCAGTATTTT. Amino acid sequence: CARRGGDTQYF.

The rearrangement uses TRBV6-1 and TRBJ2-7, with no clear D. Germline CDR1 MNHNS, CDR2 SASEGT. The V gene lost 0 bases and the J gene lost 6 bases, with 15 bases spanning the gap. This CDR3 has 15 residues. CDR3 nucleotide sequence: TGTGCCAGCAGTGAAGCCGCATACTTATCGGGCGAGCAGTACTTC. This translates into CASSEAAYLSGEQYF.

J is TRBJ2-1 and V is TRBV5-6; weak D call: TRBD1 (6 bases). The V end was cut by 4 bases, the J end by 3 bases, with 17 bases between. Germline V lookup: CDR1 SGHDT, CDR2 YYEEEE. This CDR3 contains 16 residues. The CDR3 region is CASSPRTGSLYNEQFF. CDR3 DNA: TGTGCCAGCAGCCCCAGAACAGGGAGCCTCTACAATGAGCAGTTCTTC. Combining the CDR3 with reference TRBV5-6 and TRBJ2-1 gives the whole variable domain DAGVTQSPTHLIKTRGQQVTLRCSPKSGHDTVSWYQQALGQGPQFIFQYYEEEERQRGNFPDRFSGHQFPNYSSELNVNALLLGDSALYLCASSPRTGSLYNEQFFGPGTRLTVL.

The V and J genes are TRBV29-1 and TRBJ1-1, with 7 bases fitting TRBD1. V trimming: 7 bases; J trimming: 4 bases; junction bases outside the gene matches: 9. CDR1 and CDR2 from the germline V gene are SQVTM and ANQGSEA. The CDR3 runs 13 residues. This CDR3 is CSAQGGQGTEAFF. The CDR3 bases are TGCAGCGCTCAAGGGGGCCAGGGCACTGAAGCTTTCTTT.

V and J are TRBV6-1 and TRBJ2-2, with 7 bases aligning to TRBD1. CDR3 length: 11 residues. Looked up from germline, CDR1 is MNHNS and CDR2 is SASEGT. CDR3 region: CGTGNTGELFF. CDR3 DNA: TGTGGGACAGGGAACACCGGGGAGCTGTTTTTT.

The rearrangement joins TRBV5-6 to TRBJ1-5; 7 nucleotides align to TRBD1. The CDR3 length is 18 residues. V was pared by 1 base and J by 1 base, with 11 bases of the junction left unmatched. In germline, CDR1 is SGHDT, CDR2 YYEEEE. The CDR3 spells CASSLNRGGRGSNQPQHF. CDR3 coding DNA: TGTGCCAGCAGCTTGAACAGGGGTGGGCGAGGGAGCAATCAGCCCCAGCATTTT.

V gene TRBV20-1 combines with J gene TRBJ2-1; D gene unclear. Germline V gives CDR1 DFQATT, CDR2 SNEGSKA (reference sequence). The V end was cut by 2 bases, the J end by 9 bases, with 8 bases between. The CDR3 spans 11 residues. The CDR3 DNA is TGCAGTGCTAGACGAGCGAGTGAGCAGTTCTTC. It encodes CSARRASEQFF.

Regarding this clone: Mismatch with germline at one junction end may stem from a read error. This chain links TRBV7-9 with TRBJ1-2, with D maybe TRBD1 (6 bases). The germline V gene encodes CDR1 SEHNR and CDR2 FQNEAQ (reference sequence). This CDR3 contains 14 residues. DNA of the CDR3: TGTGCCAGCAGCCTAGCAGGGGTGGACTATGGCTACACCTTC. Encoded protein: CASSLAGVDYGYTF.

The genes are TRBV19 and TRBJ2-2, with no clear D. The ends were cut back, 7 bases at V and 6 bases at J, with 12 bases in the middle. Germline CDR1 is LNHDA and CDR2 is SQIVND (reference sequence). The length of the CDR3 is 13 residues. The CDR3 spells CASMKLSPGELFF. The CDR3 coding sequence is TGTGCCAGTATGAAACTATCCCCCGGGGAGCTGTTTTTT.

The chain uses TRBV5-1 and TRBJ1-3; 7 bases agree with TRBD1. Trimming took 3 bases from V and 9 from J; bases not matched to a gene: 15. Germline CDR1 is SGHRS and CDR2 is YFSETQ. CDR3 length: 16 amino acids. The CDR3 sequence: CASSWAGGGLGGTIYF. CDR3 DNA: TGCGCCAGCAGCTGGGCCGGAGGGGGCCTCGGCGGCACCATATATTTT.

In its sample, this clone was seen a few times. The gene calls are TRBV19 and TRBJ2-1; a weak D match, TRBD1 (6 bases). This CDR3 has 13 residues. Germline loops: CDR1 LNHDA, CDR2 SQIVND (reference sequence). The ends were cut back, 9 bases at V and 2 bases at J, with 11 bases in the middle. CDR3 sequence: CASGRGTYNEQFF. CDR3 bases: TGTGCCAGCGGCAGGGGAACCTACAATGAGCAGTTCTTC.

This clone was counted a single time. The genes are TRBV29-1 and TRBJ2-7; D perhaps matches TRBD1 (6 bases). V was cut by 6 bases and J by 6 bases, with 15 bases left in between. The germline gives CDR1 SQVTM, CDR2 ANQGSEA. The CDR3 extends over 12 amino acids. The CDR3, as DNA: TGCAGCGTGGGAACAGGGAATCGCGAGCAGTACGTC. This sequence encodes CSVGTGNREQYV.

V usage is TRBV19 and J usage is TRBJ1-2; 9 nucleotides match TRBD1. Germline V gene sequence: CDR1 LNHDA, CDR2 SQIVND (reference sequence). V was clipped by 3 bases and J by 3 bases; unmatched bases: 2. This CDR3 spans 14 amino acids. CDR3: CASSMGTGYYGYTF. As DNA, the CDR3 is TGTGCCAGTAGTATGGGGACAGGGTACTATGGCTACACCTTC.

The chain links TRBV5-1 to TRBJ1-2, with 7 positions matching TRBD1. Per germline, CDR1 SGHRS and CDR2 YFSETQ. The J segment lost 4 bases and the V segment lost 4 bases, leaving 10 bases of the junction unmatched. CDR3 size: 15 residues. The CDR3: CASSRSGQTFYGYTF. In DNA, the CDR3 is TGCGCCAGCAGCCGGTCGGGACAGACCTTCTATGGCTACACCTTC.

V is TRBV1 and J is TRBJ2-7; the D call TRBD1 from the table was never checked on the DNA. TRBV1 is reported as a pseudogene. CDR3 size: 15 residues. The CDR3 DNA sequence: TGCACCAGCAGCCCGATCAGAGAACAGGGATACGAGCAGTACGTC. Translation gives CTSSPIREQGYEQYV.

The chain combines TRBV6-6 with TRBJ1-1; 8 bases agree with TRBD1. CDR1 MNHNY and CDR2 SVGAGI come from the germline V gene (reference sequence). CDR3 length: 14 amino acids. With V trimmed by 5 bases and J by 3 bases, 5 bases remained unmatched. The CDR3 sequence is CASSRQGKDTEAFF. DNA for the CDR3: TGTGCCAGCAGTAGACAGGGGAAGGACACTGAAGCTTTCTTT.

The chain is built from TRBV18 and TRBJ2-5; D possibly corresponds to TRBD1 (5 bases). This CDR3 spans 13 amino acids. V lost 0 bases and J 5 bases, leaving 7 bases between the germline ends. Looked up from germline, CDR1 is KGHSH and CDR2 is LQKENI. The CDR3 nucleotides read TGTGCCAGCTCACCACCAGGGGATGAGACCCAGTACTTC. Its protein product is CASSPPGDETQYF.

V usage is TRBV2 and J usage is TRBJ1-3; no reliable D call. With 2 bases removed from V and 4 bases from J, the gap between germline ends came to 12 bases. From germline, CDR1 is SNHLY and CDR2 FYNNEI. This CDR3 spans 15 amino acids. The CDR3 region has the DNA TGTGCCAGCAGTGAATTGGTGGGAGCAGGAAACACCATATATTTT. This codes for CASSELVGAGNTIYF.